The T cell receptor beta chain described here comes from a study of T cells after yellow fever vaccination. The wider study: Researchers used SMART-Seq v4 Ultra Low Input to prepare fractions that had low cell numbers.

TCRdb processed the 5' RACE reads anew with MiXCR; each CDR3 protein has one entry. In the table there are some 340,000 distinct CDR3 sequences, around 10% of which are singletons. The sample holds a few counts of this clonotype. Its specificity is unknown. Findings and caveats of the study: The study noted that FACS-sorted repertoires could contain abundant clonotypes contaminating from the bulk population. Overall, a small share of clonotypes was seen in both CD4 and CD8 compartments. Clones from primary vaccination mostly reappeared after the booster (96% CD4, 88% CD8).

From germline, CDR1 is MGHRA and CDR2 YSYEKL. After removal of 4 bases from V and 5 bases from J, the junction contained 7 bases not matched to a gene. The CDR3 contains 16 residues. This TCR came from a young man who received the YFV17D yellow fever vaccine. The V call is TRBV4-1, the J call TRBJ1-6, with 8 bases lining up with TRBD1. Here the sequenced sample was CD4+ T cells sorted from PBMCs, taken 45 days after the yellow fever booster vaccination. CDR3 in amino acids: CASSRSQGADNSPLHF. The CDR3 nucleotides are TGCGCCAGCAGCCGTAGCCAGGGGGCCGATAATTCACCCCTCCACTTT.